Shown below are 17 T cell receptor beta chains from a single sample sequenced in a study of T cell changes during pregnancy in multiple sclerosis. The assay was immunoSEQ multiplex PCR, and TCRdb's table has in-frame clones only and misses some. The sample lists fewer than 70,000 clones, about nine tenths occurring once. Sequenced material: peripheral blood, taken in the second trimester of pregnancy. The receptors shown here come from a female donor in good health, enrolled as a control in a pregnancy study.

This clone was seen just once. The chain links TRBV9 to TRBJ2-1, with D possibly TRBD2 on 6 matching bases. The CDR3 runs 18 residues. Germline loops: CDR1 SGDLS, CDR2 YYNGEE. V shed 0 bases and J shed 0 bases, with 16 bases lying between them. The CDR3 DNA reads TGTGCCAGCAGCGTAGATCTTATGGGACTGGGCTCCTACAATGAGCAGTTCTTC. Encoded protein: CASSVDLMGLGSYNEQFF.

The gene calls are TRBV2 and TRBJ2-7, with 10 bases aligning to TRBD1. Germline CDR1 is SNHLY and CDR2 is FYNNEI. V was clipped by 6 bases and J by 4 bases; unmatched bases: 3. CDR3 length: 13 amino acids. The CDR3 nucleotides read TGTGCCAGCAGCCGGGACAGGGGTTACGAGCAGTACTTC. This translates into CASSRDRGYEQYF.

This clone was detected only a few times. This chain links TRBV29-1 with TRBJ1-2; D not resolved. CDR3 length: 12 amino acids. Germline loops: CDR1 SQVTM, CDR2 ANQGSEA. Trimming removed 4 bases at V and 4 bases at J, with 10 bases between. This CDR3 is CSVGIESYGYTF. CDR3 in DNA: TGCAGCGTTGGAATAGAGAGCTATGGCTACACCTTC.

The chain uses TRBV13 and TRBJ2-7; 8 bases are a match to TRBD2. CDR3 length: 16 amino acids. The trim removed 1 base at V and 2 bases at J, leaving 7 bases unmatched. Germline-derived CDR1 and CDR2 are PRHDT and FYEKMQ (reference sequence). This CDR3 reads CASSLVSGGPAYEQYF. CDR3 coding DNA: TGTGCCAGCAGCTTAGTCAGCGGGGGCCCGGCCTACGAGCAGTACTTC.

This clone occurred once. J is TRBJ1-1 and V is TRBV18, with TRBD1 as a possible D gene (6 bases). V was trimmed by 8 bases and J by 5 bases, leaving 18 bases between them. Germline lookup yields CDR1 KGHSH and CDR2 LQKENI. CDR3 size: 14 residues. The CDR3 DNA reads as TGTGCCAGCACCGGGACATTACTTCCGACTGAAGCTTTCTTT. Translated, it gives CASTGTLLPTEAFF.

V gene TRBV7-9 combines with J gene TRBJ2-1, with 9 bases fitting TRBD2. J was trimmed by 4 bases and V by 6 bases; bases with no gene match: 4. Per the germline V gene, CDR1 is SEHNR and CDR2 is FQNEAQ (reference sequence). This CDR3 region has 14 residues. CDR3 protein: CASRREGPYNEQFF. CDR3 coding DNA: TGTGCCAGCAGGCGGGAGGGCCCTTACAATGAGCAGTTCTTC.

The chain uses TRBV10-2 and TRBJ2-3, with D possibly matching TRBD1 (7 bases). Germline V gene sequence: CDR1 WSHSY, CDR2 SAAADI. Trimming removed 7 bases from V and 3 bases from J, with 14 bases in between. The CDR3 consists of 14 residues. The CDR3 here is CASKEGAITDTQYF. CDR3 bases: TGCGCCAGCAAGGAGGGGGCCATTACAGATACGCAGTATTTT.

CDR3 bases: TGTGCCAGCAGCTCCGGACAGGGGGCCTACGAGCAGTACTTC. It is translated as CASSSGQGAYEQYF. The chain links TRBV13 to TRBJ2-7, with 10 bases identical to TRBD1. The ends lost 4 bases at V and 2 bases at J; junction bases unmatched: 2. Per the germline V gene, CDR1 is PRHDT and CDR2 is FYEKMQ (reference sequence). CDR3 size: 14 residues.

Comment on this clone: The junction departs from germline at one end; a sequencing error may be responsible. The chain combines TRBV9 with TRBJ2-3; weak D call: TRBD1 (5 bases). The CDR3 extends over 13 amino acids. CDR1 is SGDLS, CDR2 YYNGEE, per germline. CDR3 sequence: CASSIGPTGTQYF. The CDR3 DNA reads as TGTGCCAGCAGCATCGGGCCTACAGGTACGCAGTATTTT.

The V gene is TRBV10-3, the J gene TRBJ2-7, with TRBD2 as a possible D gene (6 bases). There are 15 residues in the CDR3. CDR1 is ENHRY and CDR2 is SYGVKD in the germline V gene. Deletions cut 10 bases from V and 3 bases from J, with 22 bases between. CDR3 bases: TGTGCCAGTTCTTCACCGGGAGATGGCCGCTACGAGCAGTACTTC. This codes for CASSSPGDGRYEQYF.

The V gene is TRBV11-2, the J gene TRBJ2-1; D uncertain. V was trimmed by 3 bases and J by 3 bases, leaving 12 bases between them. This CDR3 has 15 residues. Per the germline V gene, CDR1 is SGHAT and CDR2 is FQNNGV. As DNA, the CDR3 is TGTGCCAGCAGCTTGTCTGGCGGAAGCTACAATGAGCAGTTCTTC. Translation gives CASSLSGGSYNEQFF.

The chain is built from TRBV28 and TRBJ2-7; TRBD1 aligns across 7 bases. J was trimmed by 5 bases and V by 4 bases; bases with no gene match: 11. Germline V gene sequence: CDR1 MDHEN, CDR2 SYDVKM. The CDR3 covers 15 residues. CDR3 residues: CASSYRGEPGHEQYF. CDR3 sequence (DNA): TGTGCCAGCAGTTACAGGGGTGAACCTGGGCACGAGCAGTACTTC.

This rearrangement joins TRBV5-4 to TRBJ1-2, with D hard to call. V was clipped by 2 bases and J by 8 bases, with 19 bases between them. Germline loops: CDR1 SGHNT, CDR2 YYREEE (reference sequence). CDR3 length: 15 amino acids. In nucleotides, the CDR3 is TGTGCCAGCAGCTTTGCTCAGATGGTGGAGAAGGGCTACACCTTC. It is translated as CASSFAQMVEKGYTF.

The chain carries TRBV9 and TRBJ1-3; D not resolved. V gave up 2 bases and J gave up 0 bases, with 9 bases separating them. The V gene's germline CDR1 is SGDLS and CDR2 YYNGEE. CDR3 size: 15 residues. CDR3 bases: TGTGCCAGCAGCGTTTCCGGTAACTCTGGAAACACCATATATTTT. Translating gives CASSVSGNSGNTIYF.

This clone was recorded once. The rearrangement uses TRBV10-3 and TRBJ2-1; TRBD2 is a possible D gene (6 bases). Germline V gene lookup returns CDR1 ENHRY and CDR2 SYGVKD. Trimming removed 8 bases at V and 0 bases at J, with 8 bases between. This CDR3 spans 13 amino acids. DNA of the CDR3: TGTGCCATCGCCGGGGGCTCCTACAATGAGCAGTTCTTC. It specifies CAIAGGSYNEQFF.

This rearrangement joins TRBV30 to TRBJ1-1, with TRBD1 matching 8 bases. V lost 1 base, J lost 0 bases, and 4 bases stayed unmatched. The CDR3 runs 15 residues. Germline V gene sequence: CDR1 GTSNPN, CDR2 SVGIG (reference sequence). The CDR3 DNA reads TGTGCCTGGAGTGACGGGACAGGCGTGAACACTGAAGCTTTCTTT. Its translation is CAWSDGTGVNTEAFF.

This chain uses TRBV2 with TRBJ2-5; TRBD2 is a possible D gene (6 bases). Germline CDR1 and CDR2: SNHLY and FYNNEI. The CDR3 is 14 residues long. V lost 7 bases to trimming and J lost 2 bases, with 14 bases between them. The CDR3 DNA reads TGTGCCAGCATCCTAGCGCGAGAACAAGAGACCCAGTACTTC. Its protein is CASILAREQETQYF.